The T cell receptor beta chain under discussion was sequenced for a study of shared clonotypes between healthy human individuals (TCRdb year 2020). Study-level background: The cohort comprised a couple of women and three men aged 18 to 49 years. Leukapheresis yielded between about 0.85 and 10 billion PBMCs per donor. Blood TCR repertoires of a handful of healthy adults were deeply sequenced to estimate repertoire size and the extent of clonotype sharing between individuals. Libraries were prepared and TCR repertoires were sequenced by different laboratories using diverse techniques, in order to increase sequencing depth and limit assay-specific biases. For each donor, CD4 naive and CD4 memory were each run on three plates, CD8 naive on two plates, and CD8 memory on one plate. The full study reports these points: Because the study included only a small number of donors, the genetic and exposure-history diversity represented was limited. Compared with non-shared clonotypes, clonotypes shared by all four sorted-subset donors had higher generation probabilities. Rarefaction of sorted-subset datasets indicated incomplete sequencing despite the large sequencing depth. Based on pairwise subsampling, the degree of clonotype sharing among donors was expected to be affected by sequencing depth. Across a handful of donors, approximately 5% of naive CD4, approximately 3.6% of naive CD8, around 2.1% of memory CD4, and 0.4% of memory CD8 clonotypes were shared. Naive subsets generally had larger estimated clonotype richness than memory subsets. Sampling was restricted to blood, and TCR repertoires in tissue are likely to differ from TCR repertoires in blood.

Points on this clone: Its target antigen remains unknown. Base qualities are missing; no much larger clone stands one base away.

CD8 naive samples were obtained by positive selection for CCR7 among CD45RO-negative cells, yielding a CD45RA+CCR7+ population from which TemRA cells were excluded. Donors were healthy HIV-negative adults with no recently reported acute infections or vaccinations. Only Caucasian adults living in Nashville, Tennessee, USA were represented among the donors. Blood was collected by leukapheresis, and PBMCs were isolated by Ficoll-Histopaque density gradient centrifugation and then cryopreserved in liquid nitrogen vapor phase. Purity and quantity of every magnetically sorted T cell population were checked by analytical flow cytometry. Genomic DNA was isolated from every sorted fraction and measured by UV absorbance on a Nanodrop 2000c. TCR CDR3 regions were amplified from genomic DNA by multiplex PCR using the deep immunoSEQ assay. Extracted genomic DNA from each cell subset was spread evenly across all wells of several immunoSEQ 96-well plates, with each plate serving as a replicate. For sorted subsets, roughly 200 ng genomic DNA, equal to 30,000 or so T cell genomes, was loaded into each replicate PCR. Purified libraries were quantified with a Qubit 3.0 fluorometer, sized on a Bioanalyzer 2100, and re-quantified with the KAPA Library Quantification kit. A separate single-read 150-cycle Illumina NextSeq 550 flow cell was used to sequence each immunoSEQ 96-well plate. The paper's processing steps were these. Because only junctional sequences without quality scores were contained in the immunoSEQ output, filtering matching that applied to full-length reads could not be performed. Sequences were annotated with PyIR, a Python wrapper for IgBLAST v1.9, using IMGT germline references to assign V/J genes and CDR3. Reads were removed for weak V/J assignments (E-value above 1e-6), missing CDR3, stop codons, out-of-frame junctions, or ambiguous translated residues. V3J clonotypes were defined by identical inferred V gene, J gene, and CDR3 amino acid sequence. Percentage overlap between repertoires was calculated by dividing the number of shared unique clonotypes by the size of the smaller repertoire. Richness of each repertoire was evaluated using RTK rarefaction, the Chao1 estimator, and Recon v2.1 estimates of unobserved clonotypes. Generation probabilities were computed with OLGA for all TCRbeta clonotypes obtained by the gDNA method from several donors. Not all clones reach the TCRdb copy of this immuneACCESS table, which keeps in-frame sequences only. Checked studies attribute under half of the gap to unresolved V genes and leave the rest unexplained. From that table come the V and J calls and clone size; the DNA was used to work out D and trimming. In this sample the table shows roughly 890,000 clones, 80% to 95% of which occur a single time. Approximately 25% of the sample rests with the top ten.

The V end loses 3 bases and the J end loses 2 bases, and a stretch of 8 bases separates them. The CDR3, cysteine through phenylalanine, is 14 amino acids long. The kept DNA is CDR3 alone, 42 bases in frame from the first base. In the germline V gene (reference sequence), CDR1 corresponds to LNHDA and CDR2 to SQIVND. The sample consisted of naive CD8+ T cells sorted from blood. The sample's cell subset or site, from its label and the paper: CD45RA+CCR7+. This clonotype was obtained from a man aged 30 to 45 in good health. In this chain, TRBV19 is recombined with TRBJ2-1, with TRBD1 perhaps the D gene, on 6 matching bases. The DNA is as follows: TGTGCCAGTAGTATGGGGGACACCTACAATGAGCAGTTCTTC. It is translated as CASSMGDTYNEQFF.